This is a list of T cell receptor beta chains from one sample in a study of blood T cell repertoires in COVID-19. TCRdb's copy holds only in-frame clones and misses some; the assay was immunoSEQ multiplex PCR. The table shows 110,000 or so clones, with over 75% occurring only once. Sequenced input: peripheral blood. These receptors all come from a man in his fifties with acute or convalescent COVID-19. The CDR3 runs from the conserved cysteine through the conserved F or W. The D gene is left open where the match is weak. The size of a clone is reported for some rows only, either as once, few or many, or as a class for expanded clones.

abundance,len,v_gene,j_gene,d_gene,CDR3nt,CDR3aa
NA,15,TRBV15,TRBJ2-3,NA,TGTGCCACCAGCAGGGAGGGGCGAAACACAGATACGCAGTATTTT,CATSREGRNTDTQYF
NA,18,TRBV3-1/TRBV3-2,TRBJ1-5,NA,TGTGCCAGCAGCCAAGATCAAGGGGTGCCCTTGGGCAATCAGCCCCAGCATTTT,CASSQDQGVPLGNQPQHF
NA,12,TRBV7-2,TRBJ2-4,NA,TGTGCCAGCAGCTTAACAGGAAAAGGACAGTACTTC,CASSLTGKGQYF
NA,16,TRBV5-1,TRBJ1-1,NA,TGCGCCAGCAGCTTGGCCGGGTCGCCTGGGAACACTGAAGCTTTCTTT,CASSLAGSPGNTEAFF
once,18,TRBV3-1/TRBV3-2,TRBJ2-6,NA,TGTGCCAGCAGCCAAGGGGTGGAGAGAACCTCTGGGGCCAACGTCCTGACTTTC,CASSQGVERTSGANVLTF
NA,12,TRBV6-6,TRBJ1-2,TRBD1,TGTGCCAGCACCCTACAGGGGAATGGCTACACCTTC,CASTLQGNGYTF
NA,17,TRBV5-6,TRBJ2-6,TRBD1,TGTGCCAGCACCCCCGGGACAGGTTACTCTGGGGCCAACGTCCTGACTTTC,CASTPGTGYSGANVLTF
NA,13,TRBV28,TRBJ1-2,NA,TGTGCCAGCAGTTTCCAGGGGTCCTATGGCTACACCTTC,CASSFQGSYGYTF
few,13,TRBV5-4,TRBJ2-1,TRBD1,TGTGCCAGCACTCTTGGCCGGGACAGAGAGCAGTTCTTC,CASTLGRDREQFF
NA,14,TRBV6-5,TRBJ2-7,TRBD1,TGTGCCAGCAGTACAAGGGACAGGGCGTACGAGCAGTACTTC,CASSTRDRAYEQYF
NA,20,TRBV4-2,TRBJ2-3,TRBD2,TGTGCCAGCAGCCAAAAATTTCTGGTGGCTAGCGGGGGGGCGACAGATACGCAGTATTTT,CASSQKFLVASGGATDTQYF
many,16,TRBV2,TRBJ1-5,NA,TGTGCCAGCAGTGAAGCGCTTCGGGGGGCAGGTCAGCCCCAGCATTTT,CASSEALRGAGQPQHF
few,12,TRBV28,TRBJ2-1,NA,TGTGCCAGCACTCTGGGCCACAATGAGCAGTTCTTC,CASTLGHNEQFF
few,16,TRBV6-1,TRBJ1-1,NA,TGTGCCAGCAGTGAAGCGCTAAGAACCATGAGTCTAGAAGCTTTCTTT,CASSEALRTMSLEAFF
few,14,TRBV19,TRBJ2-1,NA,TGTGCCAGTAGTATGGGCCAGGTCAACAATGAGCAGTTCTTC,CASSMGQVNNEQFF
NA,13,TRBV18,TRBJ1-1,NA,TGTGCCAGCTCACGGGGCATGAACACTGAAGCTTTCTTT,CASSRGMNTEAFF
NA,15,TRBV6-5,TRBJ1-1,TRBD1,TGTGCCAGCAGTTCTCCCAGGGGGTGGAACACTGAAGCTTTCTTT,CASSSPRGWNTEAFF
NA,15,TRBV2,TRBJ1-1,TRBD1,TGTGCCAGCATGAACACCGACAGGGGGGGGACTGAAGCTTTCTTT,CASMNTDRGGTEAFF
NA,17,TRBV19,TRBJ2-6,TRBD1,TGTGCCAGTAGTATAAACAGGGGGCGGACTGGGGCCAACGTCCTGACTTTC,CASSINRGRTGANVLTF
NA,15,TRBV19,TRBJ1-4,NA,TGTGCCAGTAGTATAGCAGGGTCGCAAAATGAAAAACTGTTTTTT,CASSIAGSQNEKLFF
NA,14,TRBV9,TRBJ1-2,NA,TGTGCCAGCAGCTTTCCGGGGGAGTCTCATGGCTACACCTTC,CASSFPGESHGYTF
NA,14,TRBV9,TRBJ1-5,NA,TGTGCCAGCAGTCGAGACAGGTCGGGTCAGCCCCAGCATTTT,CASSRDRSGQPQHF
NA,19,TRBV7-2,TRBJ2-3,TRBD2,TGTGCCAGCAGCTACAAGAGGGGAGGTAGCGGGGCTAGCACAGATACGCAGTATTTT,CASSYKRGGSGASTDTQYF
NA,15,TRBV10-2,TRBJ2-1,TRBD1,TGCGCCAGCAGTACGGGACAGGTCTCCTACAATGAGCAGTTCTTC,CASSTGQVSYNEQFF
NA,16,TRBV5-4,TRBJ2-3,TRBD1,TGTGCCAGCAGCATCAGACAGGGTGGGAGCACAGATACGCAGTATTTT,CASSIRQGGSTDTQYF
once,16,TRBV5-6,TRBJ1-3,NA,TGTGCCAGCAGCTTAAGAGACAGGCCCTCTGGAAACACCATATATTTT,CASSLRDRPSGNTIYF
NA,15,TRBV3-1/TRBV3-2,TRBJ2-5,TRBD2,TGTGCCAGCAGCGCCCGGGGGGGCCGCCAAGAGACCCAGTACTTC,CASSARGGRQETQYF
NA,14,TRBV6-2/TRBV6-3,TRBJ1-5,NA,TGTGCCAGCAGTCAGGGGTATAGCAATCAGCCCCAGCATTTT,CASSQGYSNQPQHF
once,15,TRBV6-1,TRBJ1-5,NA,TGTGCCAGCAGTGAAACAGGGATCAGCAATCAGCCCCAGCATTTT,CASSETGISNQPQHF
few,16,TRBV6-1,TRBJ1-5,NA,TGTGCCAGCAGTGAAGGTTTGGGACTTCGCAATCAGCCCCAGCATTTT,CASSEGLGLRNQPQHF
NA,13,TRBV10-3,TRBJ2-5,TRBD2,TGTGCCATCAAAGTGGAGCGGGGGGAGACCCAGTACTTC,CAIKVERGETQYF
NA,13,TRBV6-5,TRBJ1-5,NA,TGTGCCAGCAGAGGTTACAGGGCTCAGCCCCAGCATTTT,CASRGYRAQPQHF
NA,15,TRBV10-2,TRBJ1-6,NA,TGCGCCAGCAGTGAGGCAGGAACTGGGAATTCACCCCTCCACTTT,CASSEAGTGNSPLHF